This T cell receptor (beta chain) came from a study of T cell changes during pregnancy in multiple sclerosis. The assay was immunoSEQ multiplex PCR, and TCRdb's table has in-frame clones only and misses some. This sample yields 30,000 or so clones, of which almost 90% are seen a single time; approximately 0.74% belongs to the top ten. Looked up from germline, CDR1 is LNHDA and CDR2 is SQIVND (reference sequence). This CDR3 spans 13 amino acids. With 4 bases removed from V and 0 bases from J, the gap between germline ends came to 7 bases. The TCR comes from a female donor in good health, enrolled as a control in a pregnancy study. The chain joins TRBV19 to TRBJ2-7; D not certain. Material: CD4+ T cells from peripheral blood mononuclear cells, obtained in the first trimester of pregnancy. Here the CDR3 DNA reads TGTGCCAGTAGTAATCACTTCTCCTACGAGCAGTACTTC. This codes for CASSNHFSYEQYF.